This T cell receptor (beta chain) was identified during a study of cytotoxic CD8 clonotypes in ibrutinib-treated CLL. The overall study: In all, around 10 patients were relapsed/refractory, around 15 were treatment-naive and roughly 18 were IGHV unmutated. Outcomes included approximately 25 partial and 2 complete responses; after median 68 months, roughly 14 stayed remitted and approximately 12 progressed.

Data came from immunoSEQ multiplex PCR; TCRdb stores just in-frame clones and leaves some out. The sample contains fewer than 400,000 clones, over 60% of which appear only once. From germline, CDR1 is SGHRS and CDR2 YFSETQ. CDR3 length equals 15 residues. Trimming stripped 1 base from V and 1 base from J, with 11 bases between. The sequence was collected from a human donor with chronic lymphocytic leukemia. This rearrangement joins TRBV5-1 to TRBJ1-1; possible D gene TRBD1, 5 bases. The specimen comprised PBMCs, sampled after 36 months of ibrutinib treatment. The CDR3 sequence: CASSLLGVGNTEAFF. The CDR3 nucleotides read TGCGCCAGCAGCTTGCTGGGGGTTGGGAACACTGAAGCTTTCTTT.